These 30 T cell receptor beta chains were all obtained from the same sample, sequenced in a study of PD-L1 blockade in urothelial cancer. TCRdb keeps only in-frame clones here, not all; method: immunoSEQ multiplex PCR. The sample includes just under 45,000 clones, 83% seen only once; the top ten take about 14%. Documented time point: peripheral blood 6 weeks after treatment start. The sequencing used PBMCs, collected around atezolizumab (anti-PD-L1) treatment. The receptor source for this set is a man between 60 and 75 years old with urothelial cancer.

This chain joins TRBV10-3 and TRBJ1-1, with D unclear. Germline assignment: CDR1 ENHRY and CDR2 SYGVKD. CDR3 length equals 15 residues. The V end lost 3 bases, the J end lost 0 bases, and 11 bases lay between the germline ends. The CDR3 nucleotides read TGTGCCATCAGTGAAGCTTTAGTCTTGAACACTGAAGCTTTCTTT. It encodes CAISEALVLNTEAFF.

V and J are TRBV28 and TRBJ1-6; a possible D gene is TRBD1 (5 bases). V was cut by 5 bases and J by 7 bases, with 21 bases left in between. CDR1 MDHEN and CDR2 SYDVKM come from the germline V gene. The CDR3 is 17 residues long. Here the CDR3 reads CASSRDFLLKRNSPLHF. CDR3 nucleotides: TGTGCCAGCAGTCGGGACTTTCTCCTAAAGCGGAATTCACCCCTCCACTTT.

The J gene is TRBJ2-7, the V gene TRBV30; D call uncertain. Germline CDR1 reads GTSNPN; CDR2 reads SVGIG (reference sequence). V lost 0 bases and J lost 6, with 6 bases in between. This CDR3 contains 11 residues. The CDR3 region has the DNA TGTGCCTGGAGTGTACGAGGCGAGCAGTACTTC. It yields the protein CAWSVRGEQYF.

This chain links TRBV5-1 with TRBJ2-5; the match to TRBD2 covers 13 bases. This CDR3 region has 16 residues. Germline V gene sequence: CDR1 SGHRS, CDR2 YFSETQ. V lost 4 bases and J lost 5; bases outside the gene matches: 8. CDR3 protein: CASSIGTSGEVETQYF. CDR3 nucleotides: TGCGCCAGCAGCATAGGGACTAGCGGGGAAGTGGAGACCCAGTACTTC.

This clone was counted once. The chain couples TRBV5-1 to TRBJ2-7; 10 bases match TRBD2. CDR1 SGHRS and CDR2 YFSETQ come from the germline V gene. The length of the CDR3 is 18 residues. V trimming: 0 bases; J trimming: 3 bases; junction bases outside the gene matches: 12. CDR3 sequence (DNA): TGCGCCAGCAGCTTGGCAGCGGGGGGGCCGCTCCCCATCTACGAGCAGTACTTC. Encoded protein: CASSLAAGGPLPIYEQYF.

The rearrangement joins TRBV5-5 to TRBJ2-1, with TRBD2 matching over 7 bases. CDR3 length: 13 residues. The V segment lost 4 bases and the J segment 10 bases; nucleotides outside the gene matches: 8. Germline loops: CDR1 SGHKS, CDR2 YYEKEE (reference sequence). Here the CDR3 DNA reads TGTGCCAGCAGCCCGTGGGGGGGGGTGGAGCAGTTCTTC. Its protein is CASSPWGGVEQFF.

The rearrangement uses TRBV7-6 and TRBJ1-1, with D tentatively TRBD1 (6 bases). The CDR3 is made up of 13 amino acids. Germline V gene data show CDR1 as SGHVS and CDR2 as FNYEAQ. V lost 5 bases and J 3 bases, leaving 10 bases between the germline ends. The CDR3 DNA reads as TGTGCCAGCAGCCGGACAGACGACACTGAAGCTTTCTTT. This codes for CASSRTDDTEAFF. Full variable domain (outside the CDR3, taken from reference TRBV7-6 and TRBJ1-1): GAGVSQSPRYKVTKRGQDVALRCDPISGHVSLYWYRQALGQGPEFLTYFNYEAQQDKSGLPNDRFSAERPEGSISTLTIQRTEQRDSAMYRCASSRTDDTEAFFGQGTRLTVV.

The chain couples TRBV28 to TRBJ2-3; D gene ambiguous. Between the trimmed V and J ends, which lost 1 base and 2 bases, there was a span of 10 bases. The CDR3 is made up of 15 amino acids. Per the germline V gene, CDR1 is MDHEN and CDR2 is SYDVKM. CDR3 region: CASSLSETYTDTQYF. The DNA of the CDR3 is TGTGCCAGCAGTTTATCCGAGACATACACAGATACGCAGTATTTT.

This clone occurred once. This chain connects TRBV7-9 to TRBJ2-6; D possibly corresponds to TRBD1 (6 bases). The length of the CDR3 is 17 residues. Germline V gene data show CDR1 as SEHNR and CDR2 as FQNEAQ (reference sequence). Trimming pared 5 bases from V and 0 bases from J, leaving 14 bases between. Here the CDR3 reads CASSPWGQPSGANVLTF. The CDR3 nucleotides read TGTGCCAGCAGCCCGTGGGGACAACCCTCTGGGGCCAACGTCCTGACTTTC.

The V call is TRBV5-1, the J call TRBJ2-1, with TRBD2 identical over 11 bases. After removal of 1 base from V and 9 bases from J, the junction contained 6 bases not matched to a gene. The CDR3 runs 15 residues. Germline assignment: CDR1 SGHRS and CDR2 YFSETQ. The CDR3 protein is CASSLSTSGGGEQFF. The DNA for the CDR3 is TGCGCCAGCAGCTTGTCAACTAGCGGGGGTGGTGAGCAGTTCTTC.

V usage is TRBV9 and J usage is TRBJ2-1; 10 bases are a match to TRBD2. V lost 4 bases and J lost 9; bases outside the gene matches: 10. CDR3 length equals 15 residues. CDR1 is SGDLS, CDR2 YYNGEE, per germline. This CDR3 is CASSSSGGRGSEQFF. The CDR3, as DNA: TGTGCCAGCAGCAGTAGCGGGGGGCGGGGGAGTGAGCAGTTCTTC.

The J gene is TRBJ1-4, the V gene TRBV5-6, with a weak D call TRBD1 (5 bases). CDR1 SGHDT and CDR2 YYEEEE come from the germline V gene. CDR3 length: 15 residues. V was shortened by 0 bases and J by 4 bases, with 10 bases between the two germline ends. CDR3 sequence: CASSLARQSNEKLFF. Here the CDR3 DNA reads TGTGCCAGCAGCTTGGCGAGACAGAGTAATGAAAAACTGTTTTTT.

The chain employs TRBV28 and TRBJ2-7; D is possibly TRBD1 (6 bases). Trimming removed 8 bases from V and 2 bases from J, with 13 bases in between. CDR1 and CDR2 (germline): MDHEN, SYDVKM. This CDR3 region has 13 residues. The CDR3 protein is CASPQGPPYEQYF. The CDR3 nucleotides are TGTGCCAGCCCCCAGGGGCCACCCTACGAGCAGTACTTC.

This clone has a single count. The rearrangement uses TRBV28 and TRBJ1-1, with TRBD1 matching over 7 bases. The CDR3 sequence is 15 residues long. Germline values: CDR1 MDHEN, CDR2 SYDVKM. V lost 6 bases, J lost 1 base, and 8 bases stayed unmatched. CDR3 amino acids: CASRRQGGGNTEAFF. For the CDR3, the DNA is TGTGCCAGCAGACGACAGGGTGGGGGGAACACTGAAGCTTTCTTT.

The rearrangement uses TRBV25-1 and TRBJ2-7, with TRBD1 matching 9 bases. This CDR3 contains 13 residues. Trimming cost V 4 bases and J 7 bases; bases outside gene matches: 5. The germline gives CDR1 MGHDK, CDR2 SYGVNS. CDR3 in amino acids: CASSVTGGREQYF. The CDR3 bases are TGTGCCAGCAGTGTAACAGGGGGCCGGGAGCAGTACTTC.

This clone has only one observation. The rearrangement joins TRBV6-1 to TRBJ2-5; tentative D call: TRBD1 (5 bases). Germline V gene sequence: CDR1 MNHNS, CDR2 SASEGT. The CDR3 runs 12 residues. Trimming cost V 7 bases and J 4 bases, with 10 bases left between them. CDR3 amino acids: CASTGHGETQYF. The CDR3 DNA is TGTGCCAGCACTGGACACGGAGAGACCCAGTACTTC.

The chain has TRBV5-5 and TRBJ2-2; 8 positions match TRBD2. J lost 0 bases, V lost 0 bases, and 1 base had no gene match. This CDR3 has 16 residues. Germline V CDR1 and CDR2: SGHKS, YYEKEE (reference sequence). The CDR3 sequence is CASSLVSGANTGELFF. The DNA of the CDR3 is TGTGCCAGCAGCTTGGTTAGCGGGGCGAACACCGGGGAGCTGTTTTTT.

This clone occurred once. J is TRBJ2-5 and V is TRBV6-1, with D unclear. Per germline, CDR1 MNHNS and CDR2 SASEGT. The CDR3 sequence is 15 residues long. The V gene lost 7 bases and the J gene lost 2 bases, with 17 bases spanning the gap. The CDR3 DNA reads as TGTGCCAGCACCCGGTCCCGAGGAGAGCAAGAGACCCAGTACTTC. Its translation is CASTRSRGEQETQYF.

The rearrangement joins TRBV7-8 to TRBJ1-5; D unclear. CDR3 size: 14 residues. Germline V gene lookup returns CDR1 SGHVS and CDR2 FQNEAQ. V was pared by 5 bases and J by 3 bases, with 11 bases between. This chain's CDR3 is CASSPTAYNQPQHF. The DNA of the CDR3 is TGTGCCAGCAGCCCTACAGCCTACAATCAGCCCCAGCATTTT.

The rearrangement links TRBV5-4 to TRBJ1-2, with 10 nucleotides matching TRBD1. This CDR3 has 16 residues. Germline values: CDR1 SGHNT, CDR2 YYREEE (reference sequence). With V trimmed by 3 bases and J by 2 bases, 7 bases remained unmatched. The CDR3 loop is CASSWGPGQGNYGYTF. The CDR3 nucleotides are TGTGCCAGCAGCTGGGGACCGGGACAGGGGAACTATGGCTACACCTTC.

The chain combines TRBV19 with TRBJ1-1, with TRBD1 as a possible D gene (6 bases). Trimming took off 10 bases at V and 3 bases at J, with 18 bases between the two ends. Germline loops: CDR1 LNHDA, CDR2 SQIVND (reference sequence). This CDR3 is 14 amino acids long. The CDR3 DNA sequence: TGTGCCACCTCGGGAGGGGGACGATACACTGAAGCTTTCTTT. This encodes CATSGGGRYTEAFF.

The chain has TRBV11-3 and TRBJ2-3, with 8 nucleotides matching TRBD1. Trimming at V came to 3 bases and at J to 6 bases, leaving 5 bases not matched to a gene. The CDR3 length is 14 residues. The V gene's germline CDR1 is SGHNT and CDR2 YENEEA. The CDR3 here is CASSFTGGYDTQYF. CDR3 DNA: TGTGCCAGCAGCTTCACAGGGGGGTACGATACGCAGTATTTT.

The rearrangement links TRBV7-7 to TRBJ2-7; tentative D call: TRBD1 (6 bases). Germline values: CDR1 SSHAT, CDR2 FNYEAQ (reference sequence). This CDR3 contains 15 residues. Trimming pared 4 bases from V and 3 bases from J, leaving 16 bases between. CDR3: CASSSLPGQNYEQYF. DNA for the CDR3: TGTGCCAGCAGCTCTCTCCCAGGACAGAACTACGAGCAGTACTTC.

V gene TRBV5-5 combines with J gene TRBJ1-1; D not resolved. There are 15 residues in the CDR3. Between the trimmed V and J ends, which lost 0 bases and 0 bases, there was a span of 9 bases. Per the germline V gene, CDR1 is SGHKS and CDR2 is YYEKEE (reference sequence). In nucleotides, the CDR3 is TGTGCCAGCAGCTTGGTGGTACAGATGAACACTGAAGCTTTCTTT. Amino acids: CASSLVVQMNTEAFF.

CDR3 sequence reads: CASSSPDSPLHF. CDR3 DNA sequence: TGTGCCAGCAGTTCTCCGGATTCACCCCTCCACTTT. The chain joins TRBV6-6 to TRBJ1-6; the D is unclear. This CDR3 is built from 12 residues. V lost 4 bases and J 8 bases, leaving 6 bases between the germline ends. The germline V gene has CDR1 MNHNY and CDR2 SVGAGI (reference sequence).

V and J are TRBV5-1 and TRBJ1-1; no definite D call. This CDR3 comprises 14 residues. Between the trimmed V and J ends, which lost 0 bases and 5 bases, there was a span of 11 bases. Germline loops: CDR1 SGHRS, CDR2 YFSETQ. Here the CDR3 DNA reads TGCGCCAGCAGCTTGGACCCGGGCGGGACTGAAGCTTTCTTT. This codes for CASSLDPGGTEAFF.

The chain is built from TRBV6-5 and TRBJ2-7; D is uncertain. This CDR3 has 15 residues. V lost 2 bases and J 2 bases, leaving 13 bases between the germline ends. Germline assignment: CDR1 MNHEY and CDR2 SVGAGI. The CDR3 DNA follows: TGTGCCAGCAGTTACCAGTATCAGGCCGCCTACGAGCAGTACTTC. This encodes CASSYQYQAAYEQYF.

The chain carries TRBV7-9 and TRBJ1-5; 8 bases match TRBD1. V gave up 3 bases and J gave up 0 bases; unmatched junction bases: 1. Germline V gene sequence: CDR1 SEHNR, CDR2 FQNEAQ (reference sequence). This CDR3 spans 15 amino acids. This chain's CDR3 is CASSLTGDSNQPQHF. The CDR3 DNA reads TGTGCCAGCAGCTTGACAGGGGATAGCAATCAGCCCCAGCATTTT.

The V gene is TRBV5-1, the J gene TRBJ2-5; no clear D gene. V was shortened by 0 bases and J by 1 base, with 7 bases between the two germline ends. This CDR3 has 14 amino acids. Germline V gene data show CDR1 as SGHRS and CDR2 as YFSETQ. CDR3 DNA: TGCGCCAGCAGCTTGGATGCCAGCCAAGAGACCCAGTACTTC. Encoded protein: CASSLDASQETQYF.

This clone is a singleton in its sample. The chain links TRBV7-2 to TRBJ1-4, with D unresolved. Trimming took off 4 bases at V and 4 bases at J, with 13 bases between the two ends. There are 15 residues in the CDR3. Looked up from germline, CDR1 is SGHTA and CDR2 is FQGNSA. The CDR3 here is CASSSPEQINEKLFF. The DNA of the CDR3 is TGTGCCAGCAGCTCACCGGAGCAGATTAATGAAAAACTGTTTTTT.